This is a list of T cell receptor beta chains from one sample in a study of blood T cell repertoires in COVID-19. TCRdb keeps only in-frame clones here, not all; method: immunoSEQ multiplex PCR. The table lists 40,000 to 60,000 clones, about 92% of them singletons, with more than 3% in the top ten. The specimen was peripheral blood. Receptors originate from a human donor in a cohort sampled during active COVID-19. Both conserved end residues are part of each CDR3. Each record gives: V gene, CDR3 protein.

v_call: TRBV7-2; cdr3_aa: CASSGTGDTQYF
v_call: TRBV6-5; cdr3_aa: CASSYSWGEREKLFF
v_call: TRBV19; cdr3_aa: CASSLLGQGAGRGGTEAFF
v_call: TRBV12-3/TRBV12-4; cdr3_aa: CASSLGGDQPQHF
v_call: TRBV5-1; cdr3_aa: CASSLEGAREQYF
v_call: TRBV6-5; cdr3_aa: CASRPRGEYYEQYF
v_call: TRBV16; cdr3_aa: CASSQSGGSGANVLTF
v_call: TRBV2; cdr3_aa: CASSGSLQDRSYNEQFF
v_call: TRBV5-6; cdr3_aa: CASSPRENTEAFF
v_call: TRBV7-9; cdr3_aa: CASSLATGWSGNTIYF
v_call: TRBV28; cdr3_aa: CASRQGQRNIQYF
v_call: TRBV3-1/TRBV3-2; cdr3_aa: CASSQLADAYEQYF
v_call: TRBV19; cdr3_aa: CASSMSGVRSPLHF
v_call: TRBV7-6; cdr3_aa: CASSLGSGGVYTEAFF
v_call: TRBV5-4; cdr3_aa: CASSPTESRNVAEAFF
v_call: TRBV20-1; cdr3_aa: CSASMNTEAFF
v_call: TRBV11-2; cdr3_aa: CASSSRLLQGWGSGELFF
v_call: TRBV7-9; cdr3_aa: CASSFYGTTGPYGYTF
v_call: TRBV10-3; cdr3_aa: CAISVEGASGYTF
v_call: TRBV5-4; cdr3_aa: CASSFGAGVREQYF
v_call: TRBV28; cdr3_aa: CASSFGETQYF
v_call: TRBV21-1; cdr3_aa: CASSKGGYVRGLSGKLFF
v_call: TRBV7-3; cdr3_aa: CASSPRAGNWADTQYF
v_call: TRBV6-5; cdr3_aa: CASKPGSKAYEQYF
v_call: TRBV18; cdr3_aa: CASSPGAGRNTEAFF
v_call: TRBV6-5; cdr3_aa: CASSFTGRETQYF
v_call: TRBV28; cdr3_aa: CASSAHETQETQYF
v_call: TRBV5-1; cdr3_aa: CASSPGGTASSGNTIYF
v_call: TRBV29-1; cdr3_aa: CSFRAQGAEAFF
v_call: TRBV29-1; cdr3_aa: CSAPLEGAETEAFF
v_call: TRBV9; cdr3_aa: CASSVGQGGYTF
v_call: TRBV5-1; cdr3_aa: CASSLAGQNNSPLHF
v_call: TRBV9; cdr3_aa: CASSSGGTVNTEAFF
v_call: TRBV2; cdr3_aa: CASRVRLAGATNEQFF
v_call: TRBV2; cdr3_aa: CASRLIAGGRGTQYF
v_call: TRBV5-5; cdr3_aa: CASSLDPRRETQYF
v_call: TRBV19; cdr3_aa: CASSIARNTGELFF
v_call: TRBV7-8; cdr3_aa: CASSLGGLFEQFF
v_call: TRBV5-4; cdr3_aa: CASRVGTDQETQYF
v_call: TRBV6-2/TRBV6-3; cdr3_aa: CASSKLQGDNYGYTF
v_call: TRBV6-5; cdr3_aa: CASSFKAGEGNEQFF
v_call: TRBV7-3; cdr3_aa: CASSLGQGRNEQFF
v_call: TRBV19; cdr3_aa: CASSIPSSGNTIYF